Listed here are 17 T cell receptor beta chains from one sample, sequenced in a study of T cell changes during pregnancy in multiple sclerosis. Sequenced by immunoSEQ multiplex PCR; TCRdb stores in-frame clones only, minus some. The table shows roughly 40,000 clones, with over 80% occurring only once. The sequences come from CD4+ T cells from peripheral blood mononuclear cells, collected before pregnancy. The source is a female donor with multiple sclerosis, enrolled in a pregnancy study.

The CDR3 here is CASLNSNYGYTF. The DNA for the CDR3 is TGTGCCAGTCTTAACTCTAACTATGGCTACACCTTC. V usage is TRBV28 and J usage is TRBJ1-2; D ambiguous. The CDR3 has 12 residues. With 9 bases removed from V and 0 bases from J, the gap between germline ends came to 8 bases. Germline V gene sequence: CDR1 MDHEN, CDR2 SYDVKM.

CDR3 nucleotide sequence: TGTGCCAGCAGCTCGGCGGGACGAGACAGCAATGGGTTCTTC. It is translated as CASSSAGRDSNGFF. J is TRBJ2-1 and V is TRBV7-8; possibly TRBD2 for D (6 bases). Germline loops: CDR1 SGHVS, CDR2 FQNEAQ. Trimming cost V 4 bases and J 15 bases, with 22 bases left between them. The CDR3 length is 14 residues.

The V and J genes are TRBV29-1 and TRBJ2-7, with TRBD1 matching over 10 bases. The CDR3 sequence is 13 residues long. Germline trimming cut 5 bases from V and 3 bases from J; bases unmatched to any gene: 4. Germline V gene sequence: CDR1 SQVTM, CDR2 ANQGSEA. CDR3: CSVKGTGDYEQYF. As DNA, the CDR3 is TGCAGCGTTAAAGGGACAGGGGACTACGAGCAGTACTTC.

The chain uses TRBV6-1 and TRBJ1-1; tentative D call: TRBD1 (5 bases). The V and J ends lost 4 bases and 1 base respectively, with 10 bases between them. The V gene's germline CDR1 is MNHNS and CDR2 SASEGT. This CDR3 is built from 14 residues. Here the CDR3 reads CASSGRDENTEAFF. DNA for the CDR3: TGTGCCAGCAGTGGCAGGGATGAGAACACTGAAGCTTTCTTT.

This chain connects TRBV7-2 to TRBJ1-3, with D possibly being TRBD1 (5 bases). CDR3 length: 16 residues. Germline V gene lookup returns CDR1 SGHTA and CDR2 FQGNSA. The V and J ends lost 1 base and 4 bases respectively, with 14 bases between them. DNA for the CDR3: TGTGCCAGCAGCTTAGGTGGGGGGAGGGTCGGAAACACCATATATTTT. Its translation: CASSLGGGRVGNTIYF.

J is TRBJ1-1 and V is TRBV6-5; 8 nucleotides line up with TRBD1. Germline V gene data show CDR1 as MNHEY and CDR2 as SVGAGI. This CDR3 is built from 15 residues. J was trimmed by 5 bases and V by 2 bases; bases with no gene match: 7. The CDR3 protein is CASSYPDRGRTEAFF. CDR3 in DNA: TGTGCCAGCAGTTACCCCGACAGGGGAAGAACTGAAGCTTTCTTT.

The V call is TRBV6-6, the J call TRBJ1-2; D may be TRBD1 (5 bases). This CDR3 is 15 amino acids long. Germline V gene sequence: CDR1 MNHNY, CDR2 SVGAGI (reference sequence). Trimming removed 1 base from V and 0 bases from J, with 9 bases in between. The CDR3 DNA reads TGTGCCAGCAGTTACTTACAGGTTACTAACTATGGCTACACCTTC. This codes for CASSYLQVTNYGYTF.

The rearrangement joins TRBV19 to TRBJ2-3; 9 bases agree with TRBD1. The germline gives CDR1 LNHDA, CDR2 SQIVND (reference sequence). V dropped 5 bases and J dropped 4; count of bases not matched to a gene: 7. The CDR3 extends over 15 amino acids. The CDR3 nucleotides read TGTGCCAGTAGTGGACAGGGGAGTCGGGCAGATACGCAGTATTTT. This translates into CASSGQGSRADTQYF.

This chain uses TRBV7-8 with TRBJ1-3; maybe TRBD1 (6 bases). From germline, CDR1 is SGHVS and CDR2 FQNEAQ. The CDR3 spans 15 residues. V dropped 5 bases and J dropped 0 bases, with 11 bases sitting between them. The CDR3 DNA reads TGTGCCAGCAGCGAAGGACAGACCTCTGGAAACACCATATATTTT. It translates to CASSEGQTSGNTIYF. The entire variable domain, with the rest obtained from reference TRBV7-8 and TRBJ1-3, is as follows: GAGVSQSPRYKVAKRGQDVALRCDPISGHVSLFWYQQALGQGPEFLTYFQNEAQLDKSGLPSDRFFAERPEGSVSTLKIQRTQQEDSAVYLCASSEGQTSGNTIYFGEGSWLTVV.

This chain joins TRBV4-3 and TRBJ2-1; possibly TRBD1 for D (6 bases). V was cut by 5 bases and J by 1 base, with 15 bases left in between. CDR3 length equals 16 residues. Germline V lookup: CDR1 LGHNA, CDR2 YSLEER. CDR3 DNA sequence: TGCGCCAGCAGCAGCGAAGGGGGATTTTCCTACAATGAGCAGTTCTTC. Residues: CASSSEGGFSYNEQFF.

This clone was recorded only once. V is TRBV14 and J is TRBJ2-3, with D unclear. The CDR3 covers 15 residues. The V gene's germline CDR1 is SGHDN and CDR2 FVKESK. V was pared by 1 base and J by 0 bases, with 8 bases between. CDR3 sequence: CASSQAFGSTDTQYF. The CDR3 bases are TGTGCCAGCAGCCAAGCTTTCGGGAGCACAGATACGCAGTATTTT.

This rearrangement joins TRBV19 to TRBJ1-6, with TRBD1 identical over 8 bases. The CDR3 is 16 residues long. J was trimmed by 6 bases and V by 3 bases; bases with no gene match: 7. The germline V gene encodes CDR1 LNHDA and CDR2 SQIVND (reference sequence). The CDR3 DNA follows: TGTGCCAGTAGTATTGTTCGGGGACAGGCTAATTCACCCCTCCACTTT. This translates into CASSIVRGQANSPLHF.

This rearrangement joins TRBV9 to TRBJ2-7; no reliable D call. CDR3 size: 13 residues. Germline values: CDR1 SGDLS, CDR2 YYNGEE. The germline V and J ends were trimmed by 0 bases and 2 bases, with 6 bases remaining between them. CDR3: CASSVGPAYEQYF. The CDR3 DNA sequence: TGTGCCAGCAGCGTAGGTCCCGCCTACGAGCAGTACTTC.

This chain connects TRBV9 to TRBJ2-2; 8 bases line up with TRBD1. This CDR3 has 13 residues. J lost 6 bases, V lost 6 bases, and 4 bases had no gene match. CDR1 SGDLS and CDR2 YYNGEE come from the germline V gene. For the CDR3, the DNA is TGTGCCAGCAATCAGGGGGCGGCCGGGGAGCTGTTTTTT. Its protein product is CASNQGAAGELFF.

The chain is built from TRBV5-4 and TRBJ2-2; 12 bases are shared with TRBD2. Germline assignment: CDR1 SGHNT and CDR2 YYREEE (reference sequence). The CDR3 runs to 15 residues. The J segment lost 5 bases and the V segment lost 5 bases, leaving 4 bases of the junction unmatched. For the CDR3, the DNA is TGTGCCAGCAGGCGAACTAGCGGGGGGACCGGGGAGCTGTTTTTT. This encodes CASRRTSGGTGELFF. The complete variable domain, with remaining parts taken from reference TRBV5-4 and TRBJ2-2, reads ETGVTQSPTHLIKTRGQQVTLRCSSQSGHNTVSWYQQALGQGPQFIFQYYREEENGRGNFPPRFSGLQFPNYSSELNVNALELDDSALYLCASRRTSGGTGELFFGEGSRLTVL.

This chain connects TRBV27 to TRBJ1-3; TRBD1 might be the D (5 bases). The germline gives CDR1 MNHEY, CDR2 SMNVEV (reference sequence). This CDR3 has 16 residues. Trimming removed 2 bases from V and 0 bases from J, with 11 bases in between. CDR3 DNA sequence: TGTGCCAGCAGTTTAGGTCAGGGAACCTCTGGAAACACCATATATTTT. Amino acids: CASSLGQGTSGNTIYF.

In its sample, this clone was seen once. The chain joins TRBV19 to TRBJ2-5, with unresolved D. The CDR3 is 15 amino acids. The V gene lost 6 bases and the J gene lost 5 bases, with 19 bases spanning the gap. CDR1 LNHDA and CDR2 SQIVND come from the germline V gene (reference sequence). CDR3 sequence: CASSAGSRPGETQYF. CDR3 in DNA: TGTGCCAGTAGCGCCGGGTCTAGGCCGGGTGAGACCCAGTACTTC.